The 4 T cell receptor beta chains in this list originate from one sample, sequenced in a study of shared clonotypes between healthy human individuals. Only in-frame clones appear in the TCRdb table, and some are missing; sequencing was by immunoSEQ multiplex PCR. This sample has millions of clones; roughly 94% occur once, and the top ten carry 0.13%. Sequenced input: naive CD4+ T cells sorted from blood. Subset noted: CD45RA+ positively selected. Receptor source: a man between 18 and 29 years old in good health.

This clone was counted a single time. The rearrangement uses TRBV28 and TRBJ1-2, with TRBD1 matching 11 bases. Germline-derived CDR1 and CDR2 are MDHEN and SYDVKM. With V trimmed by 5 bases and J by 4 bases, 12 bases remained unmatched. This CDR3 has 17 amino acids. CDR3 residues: CASSLSLGTGGPYGYTF. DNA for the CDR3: TGTGCCAGCAGTCTGAGCCTCGGGACAGGGGGACCCTATGGCTACACCTTC.

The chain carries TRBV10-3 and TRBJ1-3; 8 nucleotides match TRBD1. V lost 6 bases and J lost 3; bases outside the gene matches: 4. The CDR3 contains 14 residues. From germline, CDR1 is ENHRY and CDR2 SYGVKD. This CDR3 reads CAISQTGDGNTIYF. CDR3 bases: TGTGCCATCAGCCAGACAGGGGATGGAAACACCATATATTTT.

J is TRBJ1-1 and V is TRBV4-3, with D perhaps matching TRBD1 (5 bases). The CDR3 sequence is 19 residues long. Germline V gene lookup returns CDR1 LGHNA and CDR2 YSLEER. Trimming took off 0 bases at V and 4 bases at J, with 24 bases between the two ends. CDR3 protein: CASSQDLSRGLGSFTEAFF. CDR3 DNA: TGCGCCAGCAGCCAAGATTTATCGAGGGGTTTAGGGTCCTTCACTGAAGCTTTCTTT.

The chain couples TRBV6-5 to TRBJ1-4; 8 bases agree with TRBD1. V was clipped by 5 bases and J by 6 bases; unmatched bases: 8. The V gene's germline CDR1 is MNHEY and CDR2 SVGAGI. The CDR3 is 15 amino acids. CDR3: CASSNLGQGHEKLFF. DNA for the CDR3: TGTGCCAGCAGTAACCTCGGACAGGGCCATGAAAAACTGTTTTTT.